Listed here are 10 T cell receptor beta chains from one sample, sequenced in a study of early T cells in non-severe SARS-CoV-2 infection. TCRdb reanalysed the 5' RACE reads using MiXCR and keeps one entry per CDR3 protein. The table has approximately 65,000 distinct CDR3 sequences, roughly 11% seen once. Sequenced sample: whole blood. All receptors come from an adult who was a healthcare worker with PCR-confirmed SARS-CoV-2 infection or an uninfected control (not recorded which).

This clonotype showed up many times. The J gene is TRBJ2-7, the V gene TRBV11-2; D is unresolved. Germline V gene data show CDR1 as SGHAT and CDR2 as FQNNGV. CDR3 length: 11 residues. Trimming took off 5 bases at V and 3 bases at J, with 5 bases between the two ends. The CDR3 is CASSENYEQYF. The CDR3, as DNA: TGTGCCAGCAGCGAAAACTACGAGCAGTACTTC.

This clonotype is classed as medium-sized. The chain links TRBV6-5 to TRBJ1-1; D possibly corresponds to TRBD1 (5 bases). The CDR3 has 14 residues. Germline-derived CDR1 and CDR2 are MNHEY and SVGAGI. Trimming removed 6 bases from V and 2 bases from J, with 13 bases in between. CDR3 in amino acids: CASRQTTANTEAFF. The CDR3 DNA reads as TGTGCCAGCAGGCAGACGACAGCCAACACTGAAGCTTTCTTT.

This CDR3 is CAAGAVNQETQYF. As DNA, the CDR3 is TGTGCCGCGGGGGCGGTGAATCAAGAGACCCAGTACTTC. The chain carries TRBV24-1 and TRBJ2-5; possible D gene TRBD2, 7 bases. Looked up from germline, CDR1 is KGHDR and CDR2 is SFDVKD. The CDR3 loop spans 13 amino acids. Deletions cut 12 bases from V and 2 bases from J, with 15 bases between.

This clonotype was detected only a few times. This rearrangement joins TRBV18 to TRBJ1-1, with 7 positions matching TRBD1. V lost 6 bases to trimming and J lost 7 bases; unmatched junction nucleotides: 8. This CDR3 has 13 residues. Germline values: CDR1 KGHSH, CDR2 LQKENI. The CDR3 nucleotides are TGTGCCAGCTCGCGACAGGGTAACGGTGAAGCTTTCTTT. It yields the protein CASSRQGNGEAFF.

This sequence joins TRBV6-5 and TRBJ1-1; possibly TRBD1 for D (5 bases). Per the germline V gene, CDR1 is MNHEY and CDR2 is SVGAGI. Trimming removed 6 bases from V and 1 base from J, with 12 bases in between. The CDR3 totals 14 residues. CDR3: CASSRTDRNTEAFF. CDR3 bases: TGTGCCAGCAGCCGAACCGACAGGAACACTGAAGCTTTCTTT.

This clonotype has just a few counts. The J gene is TRBJ1-5, the V gene TRBV6-5; D ambiguous. CDR3 length equals 14 residues. V dropped 5 bases and J dropped 3 bases, with 11 bases sitting between them. Germline V gene sequence: CDR1 MNHEY, CDR2 SVGAGI. The DNA for the CDR3 is TGTGCCAGCAGTCGAGGACTGTACAATCAGCCCCAGCATTTT. Protein: CASSRGLYNQPQHF.

The V gene is TRBV2, the J gene TRBJ2-1, with unresolved D. The germline CDR1 and CDR2 sequences are SNHLY and FYNNEI. V lost 9 bases and J lost 6, with 12 bases in between. The CDR3 length is 12 residues. The CDR3 is CASDGSSNEQFF. In nucleotides, the CDR3 is TGTGCCAGTGACGGCTCTAGCAATGAGCAGTTCTTC.

V usage is TRBV7-9 and J usage is TRBJ2-3, with a weak D call TRBD2 (5 bases). CDR1 SEHNR and CDR2 FQNEAQ come from the germline V gene (reference sequence). Trimming stripped 6 bases from V and 3 bases from J, with 16 bases between. This CDR3 region has 15 residues. CDR3 coding DNA: TGTGCCAGCAGGCTGCTACGGGGTGCTACAGATACGCAGTATTTT. It codes for CASRLLRGATDTQYF.

This clonotype occurred many times. The rearrangement links TRBV10-1 to TRBJ1-2, with D tentatively TRBD1 (5 bases). CDR1 WNHNN and CDR2 SYGVQD come from the germline V gene (reference sequence). The CDR3 is 12 residues long. V gave up 3 bases and J gave up 7 bases, with 9 bases separating them. As DNA, the CDR3 is TGCGCCAGCAGTGACGGGGGAGGTGGCTACACCTTC. This codes for CASSDGGGGYTF.

The chain links TRBV12-3 or TRBV12-4 to TRBJ2-7; tentatively, D is TRBD1 (5 bases). There are 12 residues in the CDR3. V lost 8 bases and J 0 bases, leaving 8 bases between the germline ends. The CDR3 region has the DNA TGTGCCAGCTCGGACACCTCCTACGAGCAGTACTTC. Protein: CASSDTSYEQYF.